The present T cell receptor (beta chain) was sequenced within a study of radiotherapy plus CTLA-4 blockade in lung cancer. Assay used: immunoSEQ multiplex PCR; TCRdb lists only in-frame clones, some missing. The profile shows around 91,000 clones, about 86% of them singletons. Germline V gene sequence: CDR1 MNHNS, CDR2 SASEGT. The CDR3 loop spans 15 amino acids. Trimming took 7 bases from V and 3 from J; bases not matched to a gene: 7. The clonotype was recovered from a human donor with non-small cell lung cancer that progressed on radiotherapy plus ipilimumab. V gene TRBV6-1 combines with J gene TRBJ1-5, with TRBD1 identical over 9 bases. The material sequenced was peripheral blood, taken from a patient treated with radiotherapy plus ipilimumab. The CDR3: CASKGQGPPNQPQHF. The CDR3 DNA follows: TGTGCCAGCAAGGGACAGGGACCTCCCAATCAGCCCCAGCATTTT.